This record concerns one TCR beta chain sequence. Its antigen is currently unknown. Unique molecular identifiers tagged the TCRbeta library. TCRdb passed the PCR reads through MiXCR, listing each CDR3 protein once. The data hold 440,000 or so distinct CDR3 sequences, with around two fifths observed a single time. These data are taken from a study of T-cell reconstitution after alpha-beta-depleted transplantation in children. Study results and caveats: Some patients' high day-60 TCRbeta diversity was traced to surviving recipient T cells and thymic progenitors. T-cell counts and diversity were attributed mostly to newly produced T cells one year after transplant.

In germline, CDR1 is MDHEN, CDR2 SYDVKM. The CDR3 totals 16 residues. V was cut by 5 bases and J by 0 bases, with 16 bases left in between. The sequence was obtained from a girl aged 2-15 years with aplastic anemia, due to receive a stem cell transplant. The material was PBMCs, obtained before TCRalphabeta/CD19-depleted stem cell transplant. The V call is TRBV28, the J call TRBJ2-5; possible D gene TRBD1, 5 bases. Here the CDR3 DNA reads TGTGCCAGCAGTGGGGCCGGGCCCCCGTACCAAGAGACCCAGTACTTC. As protein: CASSGAGPPYQETQYF. Looking up the rest from reference TRBV28 and TRBJ2-5 gives the full variable domain: DVKVTQSSRYLVKRTGEKVFLECVQDMDHENMFWYRQDPGLGLRLIYFSYDVKMKEKGDIPEGYSVSREKKERFSLILESASTNQTSMYLCASSGAGPPYQETQYFGPGTRLLVL.